The T cell receptor beta chain described here comes from a study of spatial heterogeneity in lung cancer. The study tagged each TCR cDNA molecule with a unique molecular identifier. TCRdb passed the 5' RACE reads through MiXCR, listing each CDR3 protein once. Here the sample spans 4,200 or so distinct CDR3 sequences, around a tenth being singletons. This CDR3 is 13 amino acids long. Germline-derived CDR1 and CDR2 are MGHDK and SYGVNS. V shed 3 bases, J shed 12 bases, and the junction held 11 bases outside the gene matches. Time point: sample taken at primary tumor resection. The study sequenced unsorted whole RNA from tumor, nontumor lung or frozen PBMC. This clonotype was detected a few times.

The origin of this receptor is a male donor with early-stage non-small cell lung cancer. The chain recombines TRBV25-1 with TRBJ2-7, with 7 bases lining up with TRBD2. The sample consisted of PBMCs, taken at surgery. The chain's CDR3 is CASSDLEGGSPYF. The CDR3 DNA follows: TGTGCCAGCAGTGATTTAGAGGGAGGGTCCCCGTACTTC.